The sequence of this T cell receptor (beta chain) was determined in a study of blood T cell repertoires in COVID-19. Germline V CDR1 and CDR2: MGHRA, YSYEKL. Losses at the gene ends were 4 bases for V and 1 base for J; bases not matched to a gene: 7. This CDR3 has 15 residues. The table lists this clone with a few counts. The repertoire was sequenced with immunoSEQ multiplex PCR; TCRdb's copy has only in-frame clones and lacks some. Of around 130,000 clones in the sample, approximately 81% were seen once. Sequences were obtained from peripheral blood. The chain joins TRBV4-1 to TRBJ2-7; TRBD2 agrees at 7 bases. This clonotype was sampled from a man in his 60s with acute or convalescent COVID-19. The CDR3 nucleotides are TGCGCCAGCAGCCCTTTAGCGGGCGAGTCCTACGAGCAGTACTTC. The encoded protein is CASSPLAGESYEQYF.